This TCR beta chain was captured by sequencing in a study of CD4+ T cells in melanoma. Concerning this clone: Its antigen is not identified.

CDR1 and CDR2 from the germline V gene are MNHEY and SVGAGI. The V segment lost 5 bases and the J segment 6 bases; nucleotides outside the gene matches: 5. This CDR3 is 14 amino acids long. Data came from immunoSEQ multiplex PCR; TCRdb stores just in-frame clones and leaves some out. The data contain around 100,000 clones, about 92% of them singletons. Findings and caveats of the study: CD8+ T cell, macrophage and B cell function reportedly correlated with neoantigen-specific CD4+ T cells. Diverse differentiation states were reported for melanoma neoantigen-specific CD4+ T cells.

The TCR was taken from a human donor with melanoma. The sequenced sample consisted of peripheral blood. The chain joins TRBV6-5 to TRBJ2-7; 12 nucleotides agree with TRBD2. DNA of the CDR3: TGTGCCAGCAGTACCCCTAGCGGGGGGGGCGAGCAGTACTTC. As protein: CASSTPSGGGEQYF.